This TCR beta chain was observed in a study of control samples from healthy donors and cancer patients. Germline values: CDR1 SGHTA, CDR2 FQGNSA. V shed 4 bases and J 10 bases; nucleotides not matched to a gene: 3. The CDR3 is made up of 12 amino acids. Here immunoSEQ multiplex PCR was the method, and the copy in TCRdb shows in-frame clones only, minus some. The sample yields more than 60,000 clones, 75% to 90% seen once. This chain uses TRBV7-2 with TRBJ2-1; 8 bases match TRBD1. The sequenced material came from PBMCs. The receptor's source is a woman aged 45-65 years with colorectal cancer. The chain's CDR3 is CASSSNRGEQFF. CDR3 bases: TGTGCCAGCAGCTCAAACAGGGGGGAGCAGTTCTTC.